This T cell receptor (beta chain) comes out of a study of long-term antiretroviral therapy in people with HIV. Study-wide points: Diversity measured after ART increased yet remained under transplant donor controls. Researchers lacked any data on ART adherence, viral resistance or therapy changes. Samples were collected from the mid-2000s to the late 2010s under possibly less effective ART regimens.

The CDR3 extends over 15 amino acids. Germline-derived CDR1 and CDR2 are SEHNR and FQNEAQ (reference sequence). Trimming removed 1 base at V and 4 bases at J, with 11 bases between. As concerns this clone: The antigen remains undetermined.

Researchers ran immunoSEQ v3.0 at survey level. TCRdb keeps only in-frame clones here, not all; method: immunoSEQ multiplex PCR. In the table there are about 24,000 clones, 65% to 90% of which are singletons. Going into DNA extraction, samples held roughly 0.85-11 million cryopreserved PBMC. The chain recombines TRBV7-9 with TRBJ1-5; the D gene is possibly TRBD1 (5 bases). Sequencing was performed on unsorted PBMCs, taken 3 years after starting antiretroviral therapy. The sequence was obtained from a man between 45 and 60 years old with HIV. The CDR3 DNA sequence: TGTGCCAGCAGCTTAGGCGGGGGAAGGAATCAGCCCCAGCATTTT. It codes for CASSLGGGRNQPQHF.